A single T cell receptor (beta chain) is shown here with its context. Antigen unknown. MiXCR was run by TCRdb on the 5' RACE reads, yielding one entry per CDR3 protein. Altogether a few hundred thousand distinct CDR3 sequences are present, 17% being singletons, with the ten largest covering 17%. CDR1 and CDR2 from the germline V gene are SEHNR and FQNEAQ (reference sequence). CDR3 length equals 15 residues. V lost 4 bases and J lost 8, with 15 bases in between. This sample stems from a study of T cells after yellow fever vaccination. General study points: Any FACS-sorted repertoire could hold abundant clonotypes that contaminate it from the bulk population. Clonotype sharing between CD4 and CD8 compartments was small.

Sequencing used PBMCs, obtained around 5 days after the first yellow fever vaccination. The chain has TRBV7-9 and TRBJ1-6, with D possibly matching TRBD1 (5 bases). The receptor comes from a man aged 18-30 years who received the YFV17D yellow fever vaccine. CDR3 sequence reads: CASSSPGRTYSPLHF. The CDR3 nucleotides are TGTGCCAGCAGCTCCCCGGGACGGACTTATTCACCCCTCCACTTT.